This T cell receptor (beta chain) was observed in a study of T-cell memory formation after mild COVID-19. Study as a whole: The two donors had largely donor-specific TCR clusters. Whole-study results and caveats: Clones contracting day 15 to 85 were balanced CD4/CD8; later expanders leaned CD4+. There were some responding clones in pre-infection memory, which suggested that cross-reactive memory had joined. CD8+ contracting clones occupied EMRA, while CD4+ ones occupied mainly CM and EM.

From the 5' RACE reads, TCRdb called clonotypes with MiXCR, one entry per CDR3 protein. The table records about 190,000 distinct CDR3 sequences, around 30% of them present only once. The V end was cut by 3 bases, the J end by 1 base, with 20 bases between. Germline V gives CDR1 SGHRS, CDR2 YFSETQ. The CDR3 totals 18 residues. Turning to this clonotype: What it binds is unknown.

Sequencing was carried out using PBMCs or a T cell subset sorted from them (not recorded which). The clonotype originates from an adult woman who had mild COVID-19 (a few samples of this study predate the infection). Cell type and time point are not known. The chain uses TRBV5-1 and TRBJ2-4; perhaps TRBD1 as D (7 bases). The CDR3: CASSWRDSLVSAKNIQYF. As DNA, the CDR3 is TGCGCCAGCAGCTGGCGGGACAGCCTAGTATCGGCCAAAAACATTCAGTACTTC.